A selection of T cell receptor beta chains follows, all from one sample in a study of blood T cell repertoires in COVID-19. The protocol was immunoSEQ multiplex PCR, while the TCRdb copy is restricted to in-frame clones and leaves out a portion. The sample records tens of thousands of clones, around 91% being singletons. Material for sequencing was peripheral blood. Every receptor here comes from an older woman with COVID-19, enrolled during active disease. CDR3s include the opening cysteine and the closing phenylalanine or tryptophan. Fields, in order: clone size, J gene, V gene, D gene, CDR3 DNA, CDR3 protein. A D gene is named only where the DNA matches it firmly. Size is omitted from some rows. Given values are once, few, many or a class for expanded clones.

clone_size: .; j_call: TRBJ2-1; v_call: TRBV24-1; d_call: .; cdr3_nt: TGTGCCACCAGTGATGCCACCGGTTTTGGTGAGCAGTTCTTC; cdr3_aa: CATSDATGFGEQFF
clone_size: .; j_call: TRBJ1-2; v_call: TRBV6-4; d_call: .; cdr3_nt: TGTGCCAGCAGTTCGCCAGGGATTATTCGAGTACTAAGGACTAACTATGGCTACACCTTC; cdr3_aa: CASSSPGIIRVLRTNYGYTF
clone_size: .; j_call: TRBJ1-2; v_call: TRBV29-1; d_call: .; cdr3_nt: TGCAGCGCCCAGGCAGGTTTAGCTAACTATGGCTACACCTTC; cdr3_aa: CSAQAGLANYGYTF
clone_size: .; j_call: TRBJ2-1; v_call: TRBV24-1; d_call: .; cdr3_nt: TGTGCCACCAGCCCCAGGGGATTTGAGCAGTTCTTC; cdr3_aa: CATSPRGFEQFF
clone_size: .; j_call: TRBJ1-6; v_call: TRBV6-2/TRBV6-3; d_call: TRBD1; cdr3_nt: TGTGCCAGCAGCTTCCTCCCGGGACAGGGGAAGTCCTATAATTCACCCCTCCACTTT; cdr3_aa: CASSFLPGQGKSYNSPLHF
clone_size: .; j_call: TRBJ2-1; v_call: TRBV2; d_call: TRBD2; cdr3_nt: TGTGCCAGCGCAGTCAGCGGGGGCGGAGGCTACAATGAGCAGTTCTTC; cdr3_aa: CASAVSGGGGYNEQFF
clone_size: .; j_call: TRBJ2-6; v_call: TRBV10-2; d_call: TRBD2; cdr3_nt: TGCGCCAGCAGTGGCCCGACTAGCGGGACGGTTTTTGGGGCCAACGTCCTGACTTTC; cdr3_aa: CASSGPTSGTVFGANVLTF
clone_size: .; j_call: TRBJ2-7; v_call: TRBV10-3; d_call: TRBD2; cdr3_nt: TGTGCCATCAGTCGCGCTAGCGGGAGAAGCGAGCAGTACTTC; cdr3_aa: CAISRASGRSEQYF
clone_size: few; j_call: TRBJ2-3; v_call: TRBV6-6; d_call: TRBD1; cdr3_nt: TGTGCCAGCAGTCAAAACAGGGGGCCGAGCACAGATACGCAGTATTTT; cdr3_aa: CASSQNRGPSTDTQYF
clone_size: .; j_call: TRBJ1-4; v_call: TRBV6-5; d_call: TRBD1; cdr3_nt: TGTGCCAGCAGTTACTCGTTGGGACAGGGGAATGAAAAACTGTTTTTT; cdr3_aa: CASSYSLGQGNEKLFF
clone_size: .; j_call: TRBJ1-5; v_call: TRBV4-1; d_call: TRBD1; cdr3_nt: TGCGCCAGCAGCCAACGGGGACAGATCAATCAGCCCCAGCATTTT; cdr3_aa: CASSQRGQINQPQHF
clone_size: .; j_call: TRBJ2-7; v_call: TRBV5-1; d_call: TRBD2; cdr3_nt: TGCGCCAGCAGCCGGACTAGCGGGAGTGCCTACGAGCAGTACTTC; cdr3_aa: CASSRTSGSAYEQYF
clone_size: .; j_call: TRBJ2-2; v_call: TRBV4-2; d_call: TRBD2; cdr3_nt: TGTGCCAGCAGCCACCCGGGAGGTCGAAACACCGGGGAGCTGTTTTTT; cdr3_aa: CASSHPGGRNTGELFF
clone_size: .; j_call: TRBJ2-3; v_call: TRBV10-2; d_call: TRBD2; cdr3_nt: TGCGCCAGCATCACAGCGGGAGGGAGGTCGTTGGTGAATACGCAGTATTTT; cdr3_aa: CASITAGGRSLVNTQYF
clone_size: .; j_call: TRBJ1-1; v_call: TRBV18; d_call: TRBD1; cdr3_nt: TGTGCCAGCTCGCCAGGGGGCGGGAACACTGAAGCTTTCTTT; cdr3_aa: CASSPGGGNTEAFF
clone_size: .; j_call: TRBJ2-5; v_call: TRBV11-3; d_call: TRBD2; cdr3_nt: TGTGCCAGCAGCTTAGCTAGCGGGAGCGGCCCCAAAGAGACCCAGTACTTC; cdr3_aa: CASSLASGSGPKETQYF
clone_size: .; j_call: TRBJ2-2; v_call: TRBV19; d_call: .; cdr3_nt: TGTGCCAGTAGTATCAGTCCGATGAACGGGGAGCTGTTTTTT; cdr3_aa: CASSISPMNGELFF
clone_size: .; j_call: TRBJ1-5; v_call: TRBV9; d_call: TRBD1; cdr3_nt: TGTGCCAGCAGCATTGGGACAGGGGGCAATCAGCCCCAGCATTTT; cdr3_aa: CASSIGTGGNQPQHF
clone_size: .; j_call: TRBJ2-5; v_call: TRBV29-1; d_call: TRBD1; cdr3_nt: TGCAGCGTTTGGACAGGGGGCTTGGAGACCCAGTACTTC; cdr3_aa: CSVWTGGLETQYF
clone_size: .; j_call: TRBJ1-2; v_call: TRBV13; d_call: TRBD1; cdr3_nt: TGTGCCAGCAGCTCCGGGACAGGGGGAGTGTACTATGGCTACACCTTC; cdr3_aa: CASSSGTGGVYYGYTF
clone_size: .; j_call: TRBJ2-7; v_call: TRBV4-3; d_call: TRBD1; cdr3_nt: TGCGCCAGCAGCCAATCAGGGGGCTACGAGCAGTACTTC; cdr3_aa: CASSQSGGYEQYF
clone_size: .; j_call: TRBJ1-2; v_call: TRBV27; d_call: .; cdr3_nt: TGTGCCAGCAGTTTATGGCCAGGGGACGACTATGGCTACACCTTC; cdr3_aa: CASSLWPGDDYGYTF
clone_size: .; j_call: TRBJ1-1; v_call: TRBV12-5; d_call: TRBD1; cdr3_nt: TGTGCTAGTGGTTTGGGACAGGGGATGGGGGTTCCTGAAGCTTTCTTT; cdr3_aa: CASGLGQGMGVPEAFF
clone_size: .; j_call: TRBJ2-7; v_call: TRBV4-3; d_call: TRBD2; cdr3_nt: TGCGCCAGCAGCGCACGTTGGCGGGAGGCTCCCTACGAGCAGTACTTC; cdr3_aa: CASSARWREAPYEQYF
clone_size: .; j_call: TRBJ1-3; v_call: TRBV18; d_call: .; cdr3_nt: TGTGCCAGCTCACCACGCCGCCAGGGTAGCTCTGGAAACACCATATATTTT; cdr3_aa: CASSPRRQGSSGNTIYF
clone_size: .; j_call: TRBJ1-5; v_call: TRBV6-2/TRBV6-3; d_call: .; cdr3_nt: TGTGCCAGCAGTTACTCGAGGCCAGCGAGCAATCAGCCCCAGCATTTT; cdr3_aa: CASSYSRPASNQPQHF
clone_size: .; j_call: TRBJ2-7; v_call: TRBV13; d_call: TRBD1; cdr3_nt: TGTGCCAGCAGCTTAGAGACAGGGGCCCTCTCCTACGAGCAGTACTTC; cdr3_aa: CASSLETGALSYEQYF
clone_size: once; j_call: TRBJ2-1; v_call: TRBV27; d_call: .; cdr3_nt: TGTGCCAGCCGGGACTTTACCTACAATGAGCAGTTCTTC; cdr3_aa: CASRDFTYNEQFF
clone_size: once; j_call: TRBJ2-7; v_call: TRBV9; d_call: TRBD2; cdr3_nt: TGTGCCAGCAGCGGCCGACTAGCGGGAAACGAGCAGTACTTC; cdr3_aa: CASSGRLAGNEQYF
clone_size: .; j_call: TRBJ1-2; v_call: TRBV5-4; d_call: .; cdr3_nt: TGTGCCAGCAGCCCGGGAGGGCAGTCCTATGGCTACACCTTC; cdr3_aa: CASSPGGQSYGYTF
clone_size: few; j_call: TRBJ1-5; v_call: TRBV6-6; d_call: TRBD1; cdr3_nt: TGTGCCAGCGAGGGGACAGTCGTTTATCAGCCCCAGCATTTT; cdr3_aa: CASEGTVVYQPQHF
clone_size: .; j_call: TRBJ1-1; v_call: TRBV6-5; d_call: .; cdr3_nt: TGTGCCAGCAGTCAAAGCGGGGGGAGCACTGAAGCTTTCTTT; cdr3_aa: CASSQSGGSTEAFF
clone_size: .; j_call: TRBJ2-3; v_call: TRBV30; d_call: TRBD2; cdr3_nt: TGTGCCTGGAGTGTATTGGCTAGCGGGACAACAGATACGCAGTATTTT; cdr3_aa: CAWSVLASGTTDTQYF
clone_size: .; j_call: TRBJ1-2; v_call: TRBV2; d_call: TRBD1; cdr3_nt: TGTGCCAGCAGTGTGGGCAGGGGGGACTATGGCTACACCTTC; cdr3_aa: CASSVGRGDYGYTF
clone_size: .; j_call: TRBJ1-1; v_call: TRBV28; d_call: TRBD1; cdr3_nt: TGTGCCAGCAGCAAATACCGACAGGGGAGCCCTGAAGCTTTCTTT; cdr3_aa: CASSKYRQGSPEAFF